The TCR beta chain described here comes from a study of T cell responses to AZD1222 COVID-19 vaccine. Study-wide results and caveats: Baseline seropositivity occurred in only a handful of AZD1222 recipients. Regions left unmutated in variants are reportedly the target of nearly half of spike-specific TCRs. Only after the peak T cell response were repertoires sampled.

A word on this clone: Its antigen is unknown.

Clones were sequenced by immunoSEQ multiplex PCR, and TCRdb holds only the in-frame ones, with some missing. Of tens of thousands of clones listed, approximately 80% were seen once; the top ten hold roughly 21%. This TCR was recovered from an adult in good health. The material was peripheral blood, obtained on day 0 of AZD1222 vaccination.

The CDR3 reads CASSHRDRGTEQYF. The DNA for the CDR3 is TGTGCCAGCAGCCACCGGGACAGGGGTACCGAGCAGTACTTC. The V call is TRBV4-2, the J call TRBJ2-7, with 10 bases aligning to TRBD1. CDR1 is LGHNA, CDR2 YNFKEQ, per germline. V gave up 3 bases and J gave up 6 bases; unmatched junction bases: 5. The length of the CDR3 is 14 residues.